This entry lists 32 T cell receptor beta chains sequenced from one sample in a study of T-cell reconstitution after alpha-beta-depleted transplantation in children (dated by TCRdb to the mid-2010s). Libraries were built with PCR. The sequencer was an Illumina HiSeq 2500. Molecular barcoding was employed in the preparation of TCR libraries, with unique molecular identifiers being used to normalize TCRbeta repertoire quantification. Through fastp at Q25 and MiXCR, TCRdb rebuilt clones from the public reads, retaining in-frame beta chains. Every distinct CDR3 protein forms one entry, paired with its most common genes and DNA. This sample is represented by roughly 190,000 distinct CDR3 sequences; roughly 15% of them were singletons. The ten biggest clones cover less than 15% of the sample. The sequenced sample was PBMCs from the stem cell graft donor, obtained from the stem cell graft. These receptors originate from a human donor who donated a stem cell graft to a child with acute lymphoblastic leukemia.

This clonotype was counted many times. The V and J genes are TRBV6-2 or TRBV6-3 and TRBJ1-5; the D gene is possibly TRBD1 (5 bases). Looked up from germline, CDR1 is MNHEY and CDR2 is SVGEGT. Trimming removed 8 bases at V and 4 bases at J, with 21 bases between. The CDR3 covers 16 residues. The CDR3 is CASPNPRQSENQPQHF. CDR3 DNA: TGTGCCAGCCCCAACCCCCGACAGTCGGAAAATCAGCCCCAGCATTTT.

The CDR3: CASRSSGHPTYEQYF. In DNA form, the CDR3 reads TGCGCCAGCAGAAGTTCGGGACATCCCACCTACGAGCAGTACTTC. This chain joins TRBV5-1 and TRBJ2-7, with TRBD1 as a possible D gene (6 bases). The CDR3 consists of 15 residues. Germline CDR1 is SGHRS and CDR2 is YFSETQ. V lost 5 bases and J 2 bases, leaving 17 bases between the germline ends.

About this clonotype: A much larger clone is a single base away; this may be a read error. This chain connects TRBV5-8 to TRBJ2-7, with TRBD1 matching 9 bases. Per the germline V gene, CDR1 is SGHTS and CDR2 is YDEGEE. CDR3 length equals 15 residues. V lost 0 bases to trimming and J lost 4 bases; unmatched junction nucleotides: 5. For the CDR3, the DNA is TGTGCCAGCAGCTTGGGGGACAGGGACATTTACGAGCAGTACTTC. Amino acid sequence: CASSLGDRDIYEQYF. The whole variable domain, filled in from reference TRBV5-8 and TRBJ2-7, reads EAGVTQSPTHLIKTRGQQATLRCSPISGHTSVYWYQQALGLGLQFLLWYDEGEERNRGNFPPRFSGRQFPNYSSELNVNALELEDSALYLCASSLGDRDIYEQYFGPGTRLTVT.

This clonotype was seen at least ten times. This sequence joins TRBV10-3 and TRBJ2-7; D gene ambiguous. V was pared by 2 bases and J by 7 bases, with 6 bases between. The germline V gene has CDR1 ENHRY and CDR2 SYGVKD. The CDR3 is 11 amino acids. In nucleotides, the CDR3 is TGTGCCATCAGTGAGCTGGGTGAGCAGTACTTC. Its translation: CAISELGEQYF.

Concerning this clonotype itself: This may be a read error, as it is one base from a much larger clone. The chain couples TRBV6-6 to TRBJ2-3; 9 positions agree with TRBD1. V shed 2 bases and J 1 base; nucleotides not matched to a gene: 1. The germline V gene has CDR1 MNHNY and CDR2 SVGAGI (reference sequence). This CDR3 spans 15 amino acids. CDR3 sequence: CASSYRDRGTDTQYF. CDR3 DNA: TGTGCCAGCAGTTACCGGGACAGGGGCACAGATACGCAGTATTTT.

The table lists this clonotype with many counts. The gene calls are TRBV6-1 and TRBJ2-1; 12 bases agree with TRBD2. The junction had 9 bases not matched to a gene; V was cut back by 6 bases and J by 6 bases. CDR3 length equals 16 residues. Germline assignment: CDR1 MNHNS and CDR2 SASEGT. The CDR3: CASSLFLAGGPNEQFF. CDR3 DNA sequence: TGTGCCAGCAGCCTTTTCCTAGCGGGAGGGCCCAATGAGCAGTTCTTC.

The V call is TRBV20-1, the J call TRBJ2-1; 10 bases are a match to TRBD2. Trimming took 1 base from V and 5 from J; bases not matched to a gene: 20. This CDR3 is 20 amino acids long. Germline V gene data show CDR1 as DFQATT and CDR2 as SNEGSKA (reference sequence). The CDR3 loop reads CSARGSHGAHRTSGHNEQFF. CDR3 nucleotides: TGCAGTGCTAGAGGGTCTCATGGTGCCCATAGGACTAGCGGTCACAATGAGCAGTTCTTC.

This clonotype was seen many times. This chain joins TRBV30 and TRBJ1-1; D is perhaps TRBD1 (6 bases). Trimming left V 4 bases short and J 1 base short, with 10 bases between. The CDR3 is made up of 13 amino acids. CDR1 and CDR2 (germline): GTSNPN, SVGIG (reference sequence). The CDR3 sequence: CAWTPDRNTEAFF. The CDR3 DNA reads TGTGCCTGGACCCCGGACAGGAACACTGAAGCTTTCTTT. Looking up the rest from reference TRBV30 and TRBJ1-1 gives the full variable domain: SQTIHQWPATLVQPVGSPLSLECTVEGTSNPNLYWYRQAAGRGLQLLFYSVGIGQISSEVPQNLSASRPQDRQFILSSKKLLLSDSGFYLCAWTPDRNTEAFFGQGTRLTVV.

The sample holds many counts of this clonotype. The chain has TRBV10-2 and TRBJ2-1; TRBD2 is a possible D gene (6 bases). Trimming took 4 bases from V and 4 from J, leaving 17 bases between them. The CDR3 loop spans 16 amino acids. The V gene's germline CDR1 is WSHSY and CDR2 SAAADI. As DNA, the CDR3 is TGCGCCAGCAGTGGGTCAGGCGGGACGGGGTACAATGAGCAGTTCTTC. Translation: CASSGSGGTGYNEQFF.

The chain has TRBV5-6 and TRBJ2-5; the D is unclear. There are 14 residues in the CDR3. V lost 9 bases and J lost 7, with 22 bases in between. Germline lookup yields CDR1 SGHDT and CDR2 YYEEEE. The CDR3 reads CAMGPGRLRWTQYF. CDR3 coding DNA: TGTGCCATGGGCCCCGGGCGGCTCCGATGGACCCAGTACTTC.

This clonotype was seen more than once but under ten times. This chain uses TRBV29-1 with TRBJ2-7, with 10 nucleotides matching TRBD1. The length of the CDR3 is 12 residues. The germline V gene has CDR1 SQVTM and CDR2 ANQGSEA. With V trimmed by 5 bases and J by 6 bases, 4 bases remained unmatched. The DNA of the CDR3 is TGCAGCGTTTGGGGACAGGGGTCCGAGCAGTACTTC. Its protein is CSVWGQGSEQYF.

The chain is built from TRBV4-2 and TRBJ2-7, with D perhaps TRBD2 (5 bases). Germline V gives CDR1 LGHNA, CDR2 YNFKEQ. Trimming removed 1 base from V and 6 bases from J, with 13 bases in between. This CDR3 comprises 14 residues. The chain's CDR3 is CASSQVLTSAEQYF. CDR3 sequence (DNA): TGTGCCAGCAGCCAAGTCCTCACTAGTGCCGAGCAGTACTTC.

About this clonotype: A much larger clone is a single base away; this may be a read error. The chain links TRBV20-1 to TRBJ2-6; 8 bases are a match to TRBD1. The germline CDR1 and CDR2 sequences are DFQATT and SNEGSKA (reference sequence). The CDR3 runs 16 residues. The CDR3 spells CSARDRETSGANGLTF. The CDR3 bases are TGCAGTGCTAGGGACAGGGAAACTTCTGGGGCCAACGGCCTGACTTTC.

This clonotype was seen ten or more times. This chain links TRBV12-3 or TRBV12-4 with TRBJ1-1; the D is unclear. The CDR3 is 14 amino acids. The germline V and J ends were trimmed by 2 bases and 3 bases, with 10 bases remaining between them. The CDR3 loop is CASSLSLRDTEAFF. CDR3 bases: TGTGCCAGCAGTTTAAGTTTGAGGGACACTGAAGCTTTCTTT.

The chain has TRBV5-6 and TRBJ2-7; TRBD2 might be the D (6 bases). The CDR3 extends over 15 amino acids. Deletions cut 4 bases from V and 3 bases from J, with 17 bases between. From germline, CDR1 is SGHDT and CDR2 YYEEEE. CDR3 loop: CASSPEGKNLYEQYF. The DNA of the CDR3 is TGTGCCAGCAGCCCGGAGGGTAAAAACCTCTACGAGCAGTACTTC. The whole variable domain, remainder taken from reference TRBV5-6 and TRBJ2-7, is DAGVTQSPTHLIKTRGQQVTLRCSPKSGHDTVSWYQQALGQGPQFIFQYYEEEERQRGNFPDRFSGHQFPNYSSELNVNALLLGDSALYLCASSPEGKNLYEQYFGPGTRLTVT.

This clonotype has at least ten counts. The V call is TRBV5-1, the J call TRBJ2-3; 8 bases are a match to TRBD2. The J segment lost 4 bases and the V segment lost 2 bases, leaving 15 bases of the junction unmatched. The CDR3 extends over 18 amino acids. Per germline, CDR1 SGHRS and CDR2 YFSETQ. CDR3 DNA sequence: TGCGCCAGCAGCTTCTTCGCGGGTCTAGCGGGCCGGGCAGATACGCAGTATTTT. Encoded protein: CASSFFAGLAGRADTQYF.

This clonotype has ten or more counts. The chain is built from TRBV5-1 and TRBJ2-3; 8 bases align to TRBD1. The CDR3 covers 16 residues. Trimming cost V 4 bases and J 1 base; bases outside gene matches: 8. Germline-derived CDR1 and CDR2 are SGHRS and YFSETQ. Written as DNA, the CDR3 is TGCGCCAGCAGCGCGGGTCCGACAGGGGGCACAGATACGCAGTATTTT. This sequence encodes CASSAGPTGGTDTQYF. Full variable domain (missing parts from reference TRBV5-1 and TRBJ2-3): KAGVTQTPRYLIKTRGQQVTLSCSPISGHRSVSWYQQTPGQGLQFLFEYFSETQRNKGNFPGRFSGRQFSNSRSEMNVSTLELGDSALYLCASSAGPTGGTDTQYFGPGTRLTVL.

At least ten counts were recorded for this clonotype. The V call is TRBV20-1, the J call TRBJ2-3, with 8 positions matching TRBD2. This CDR3 has 14 residues. After removal of 6 bases from V and 0 bases from J, the junction contained 5 bases not matched to a gene. CDR1 and CDR2 from the germline V gene are DFQATT and SNEGSKA (reference sequence). The CDR3 DNA reads TGCAGTGCCGGGGGGGCAGGGAGCACAGATACGCAGTATTTT. Protein product: CSAGGAGSTDTQYF.

The table lists this clonotype with many counts. V is TRBV20-1 and J is TRBJ2-5, with D uncertain. V was pared by 6 bases and J by 6 bases, with 14 bases between. CDR1 and CDR2 from the germline V gene are DFQATT and SNEGSKA (reference sequence). The CDR3 contains 12 residues. CDR3 bases: TGCAGTGCCCAACCCCACGGTCAGACCCAGTACTTC. Translated, it gives CSAQPHGQTQYF.

This rearrangement joins TRBV24-1 to TRBJ2-1; D gene ambiguous. The CDR3 totals 15 residues. Trimming took 4 bases from V and 9 from J, leaving 18 bases between them. The germline CDR1 and CDR2 sequences are KGHDR and SFDVKD. CDR3 DNA sequence: TGTGCCACCAGTGACTCCCGACCCATTACGGTTGAGCAGTTCTTC. It specifies CATSDSRPITVEQFF.

This clonotype was seen at least ten times. This sequence joins TRBV6-5 and TRBJ2-7, with TRBD1 matching over 9 bases. Germline V CDR1 and CDR2: MNHEY, SVGAGI. The CDR3 has 15 amino acids. V lost 6 bases and J lost 3; bases outside the gene matches: 9. CDR3 region: CASRIEQGAFYEQYF. The CDR3 coding sequence is TGTGCCAGCAGGATCGAACAGGGGGCATTCTACGAGCAGTACTTC.

This clonotype was observed a handful of times. V gene TRBV7-2 combines with J gene TRBJ2-7, with D possibly matching TRBD1 (5 bases). This CDR3 comprises 14 residues. V was clipped by 2 bases and J by 0 bases, with 8 bases between them. The germline gives CDR1 SGHTA, CDR2 FQGNSA. CDR3 loop: CASSLSGASYEQYF. CDR3 in DNA: TGTGCCAGCAGCTTAAGTGGGGCCTCCTACGAGCAGTACTTC.

This clonotype was counted between two and nine times. The V gene is TRBV20-1, the J gene TRBJ1-2; D is perhaps TRBD1 (5 bases). This CDR3 contains 12 residues. CDR1 and CDR2 (germline): DFQATT, SNEGSKA (reference sequence). Trimming cost V 0 bases and J 6 bases, with 8 bases left between them. CDR3 in amino acids: CSAREQVDGYTF. The CDR3 DNA is TGCAGTGCTAGAGAACAGGTTGATGGCTACACCTTC.

There are many counts of this clonotype. This rearrangement joins TRBV5-1 to TRBJ2-4, with 12 bases that match TRBD2. J gave up 0 bases and V 0 bases, and 4 bases lay outside the gene matches. This CDR3 region has 18 residues. Germline V gene sequence: CDR1 SGHRS, CDR2 YFSETQ. The CDR3 sequence: CASSLEPSGRGAKNIQYF. As DNA, the CDR3 is TGCGCCAGCAGCTTGGAGCCTAGCGGGAGGGGAGCCAAAAACATTCAGTACTTC.

This clonotype was recorded at least ten times. CDR3 amino acids: CASSLTVTRGNEQFF. The CDR3 DNA is TGCGCCAGCAGCCTAACAGTGACTAGAGGGAATGAGCAGTTCTTC. This chain joins TRBV5-1 and TRBJ2-1, with TRBD2 as a possible D gene (6 bases). Trimming removed 4 bases at V and 7 bases at J, with 18 bases between. This CDR3 spans 15 amino acids. Per the germline V gene, CDR1 is SGHRS and CDR2 is YFSETQ.

Comments on this clonotype: A much larger clonotype is one base distant, so this may be a read error. The V gene is TRBV5-1, the J gene TRBJ2-7; 8 nucleotides align to TRBD2. The CDR3 is made up of 15 amino acids. V trimming: 3 bases; J trimming: 0 bases; junction bases outside the gene matches: 5. From germline, CDR1 is SGHRS and CDR2 YFSETQ. In DNA, the CDR3 is TGCGCCAGCAGCTCTGGCGGGAGGTCCTCCTACGAGCAGTACTTC. It yields the protein CASSSGGRSSYEQYF. The full variable domain, completed using reference TRBV5-1 and TRBJ2-7, is KAGVTQTPRYLIKTRGQQVTLSCSPISGHRSVSWYQQTPGQGLQFLFEYFSETQRNKGNFPGRFSGRQFSNSRSEMNVSTLELGDSALYLCASSSGGRSSYEQYFGPGTRLTVT.

The genes are TRBV19 and TRBJ2-1, with TRBD2 matching over 11 bases. The CDR3 has 15 residues. Germline CDR1 LNHDA, CDR2 SQIVND (reference sequence). Trimming took 5 bases from V and 9 from J; bases not matched to a gene: 9. In DNA, the CDR3 is TGTGCCAGTAGTGTTTATAGCGGGAGGGCCAGTGAGCAGTTCTTC. Its protein is CASSVYSGRASEQFF.

This clonotype has a count of ten or more. The chain links TRBV11-2 to TRBJ1-2; no reliable D call. Deletions cut 4 bases from V and 5 bases from J, with 5 bases between. CDR1 is SGHAT and CDR2 is FQNNGV in the germline V gene. The CDR3 totals 11 residues. The CDR3 region is CASSSSYGYTF. The DNA of the CDR3 is TGTGCCAGCAGCTCATCTTATGGCTACACCTTC.

This clonotype showed up just a few times. At one of its ends the junction is not consistent with the germline gene, which may arise from a read error. J is TRBJ2-5 and V is TRBV10-3, with TRBD2 matching over 13 bases. The CDR3 totals 14 residues. Per germline, CDR1 ENHRY and CDR2 SYGVKD. CDR3: CAISEGLAGESQYF. In nucleotides, the CDR3 is TGTGCCATCAGTGAAGGACTAGCGGGAGAGTCCCAGTACTTC.

The CDR3 nucleotides read TGCAGTGCTAGTTGGTACAATGAGCAGTTCTTC. Amino acid sequence: CSASWYNEQFF. This rearrangement joins TRBV20-1 to TRBJ2-1, with D unclear. V lost 3 bases and J 4 bases, leaving 4 bases between the germline ends. Looked up from germline, CDR1 is DFQATT and CDR2 is SNEGSKA (reference sequence). The CDR3 length is 11 residues.

The chain has TRBV4-1 and TRBJ1-1; D gene uncertain. The CDR3 extends over 13 amino acids. Germline V CDR1 and CDR2: MGHRA, YSYEKL. Trimming stripped 2 bases from V and 11 bases from J, with 15 bases between. For the CDR3, the DNA is TGCGCCAGCAGCCAATCTCGTCCCCTTGAGGCTTTCTTT. It translates to CASSQSRPLEAFF.

This clonotype was found many times. The chain is built from TRBV29-1 and TRBJ2-1, with 8 bases matching TRBD2. The CDR3 consists of 13 residues. J was trimmed by 1 base and V by 7 bases; bases with no gene match: 3. The germline V gene encodes CDR1 SQVTM and CDR2 ANQGSEA. The CDR3 loop is CSARGGSYNEQFF. CDR3 in DNA: TGCAGCGCCCGGGGGGGATCCTACAATGAGCAGTTCTTC.